This T cell receptor beta chain was identified during a study of breast tumors, draining lymph nodes, adjacent tissues. TCRdb passed the multiplex PCR reads through MiXCR, listing each CDR3 protein once. The repertoire includes 150,000 to 200,000 distinct CDR3 sequences, roughly 30% of them detected once, and around 4.5% sits in the top ten. Axillary draining lymph nodes of breast cancer patients supplied the node samples. The CDR3 sequence is 17 residues long. V was clipped by 4 bases and J by 0 bases; unmatched bases: 5. CDR1 SGHTA and CDR2 FQGTGA come from the germline V gene. Ten or more counts support this clonotype.

Material: axillary lymph node tissue. The receptor's source is a female donor with breast cancer. Some clones in this sample may be carry-over from other donors' samples. The gene calls are TRBV7-3 and TRBJ2-6; 8 nucleotides align to TRBD1. CDR3 sequence (DNA): TGTGCCAGCAGCTCCGGACAGGGCTTCTCTGGGGCCAACGTCCTGACTTTC. Protein sequence: CASSSGQGFSGANVLTF.